Included here is one T cell receptor (beta chain) sequence, with context. The clone's antigen remains unknown. Per-base quality was not reported, and no clone a single base away is much larger than it. The germline V gene provides CDR1 MDHEN and CDR2 SYDVKM. Reading from cysteine to phenylalanine, the CDR3 counts 16 amino acids. The kept DNA is CDR3 alone, 48 bases in frame from the first base. Trimming removed 5 bases from V and 2 bases from J; the gene matches leave 6 bases unexplained. The cohort comprised around 690 healthy bone marrow donors. All cohort members were sampled while nominally healthy, although unrecorded immune exposures were likely present. The donor tested CMV seronegative and was one of the 352 seronegative cohort members. Each donor provided a peripheral blood sample, and peripheral blood mononuclear cells were used for TCR beta sequencing. The Qiagen DNeasy Blood Extraction Kit was used to extract genomic DNA from the blood cell samples.

The data belong to a study of cytomegalovirus exposure and HLA in healthy donors (dated by TCRdb to 2016 to 2017). Study-level background: An earlier analysis of 587 of the donors reported approximately 300 Gb of sequence data and 95 million to 140 million unique TCR beta sequences obtained from about 179 million T cells. All discovery cohort repertoires had been generated on a single sequencing platform. To decide whether each TCR beta V gene segment behaved as functional or pseudogenic, an earlier analysis of 587 of the donors relied on high-throughput TCR beta sequencing. Besides the first cohort of under 700 subjects, a separate validation cohort made up of 120 different subjects was used. Several DR-DQ haplotypes were treated as single units for association and clustering because of strong linkage in the cohort. The genetic ancestry cluster associated with self-reported Caucasian donors included roughly four fifths of the 398 genotyped donors. Typing coverage differed by locus: A, B, C, DRB1 and DQB1 were typed in about 629-630 donors, DQA1 in 522, DPA1 in 600 to 610, and DPB1 in about 450. High-throughput TCR immunosequencing, statistical association of individual TCRs with disease status, and machine learning were combined to predict cytomegalovirus infection status. To study patterns of TCR occurrence, a later analysis re-analyzed previously published TCR beta repertoires from more than 550 donors and added high-resolution HLA genotyping. An early release that covered fewer than 800 HLA-typed donors contained about 290 gigabases of sequencing data and about 93 million unique TCR sequences. Rather than using new phenotypic data, the later analysis identified candidate immune exposures from TCR beta sequences and from how often those sequences occurred across donors. Donor age, sex, ethnicity and CMV serostatus were collected together with the repertoire data. Genome-wide SNP genotypes for about 60% of the 666 donors were used in a later genetic analysis, which treated that subset as a discovery cohort. The aim of the study was to test whether cataloging public T cell receptors could identify signatures of past pathogen exposure. HLA typing included class I and class II loci at four-digit resolution. The study profiled the T cell repertoires of approximately 700 subjects by immunosequencing and related them to cytomegalovirus serostatus. Across approximately 400 genotyped donors of the cohort, an average of approximately 220,000 unique TCR beta nucleotide sequences per donor were sequenced, and about a sixth of those sequences were non-productive.

What the study reported, not specific to this receptor: The study listed 150 to 200 TCR beta chains as associated with cytomegalovirus. A further reported finding was that TCR beta sequences accurately predicted the HLA-A and HLA-B alleles for most subjects in the first cohort. A cluster of highly shared sequence variants was judged likely to be a technical artifact of the sequencing pipeline. In a later analysis, TCR association rates were found to vary across HLA loci, with the most associated TCRs seen for DRB1 alleles and the fewest for HLA-C alleles. In an earlier analysis of some 540 of the donors, most TCR beta V segments appeared in productive rearrangements about 87% or about 30% of the time, broadly matching IMGT annotations. Roughly uniform sequencing depth across donors was assumed in presence/absence analyses, although this assumption may not hold. Some 16 rarely observed V segments, including chromosome 9 orphons, were excluded from the earlier analysis of approximately 500 of the donors because counts were too low. In this cohort, only TCR beta chains were sequenced, and detectable features were limited by the absence of alpha or paired-chain data. The 87-base-pair reads could not distinguish some IMGT-functional V segments, including TRBV6-2 and TRBV6-3, so those segments were excluded. When HLA alleles, especially DR and DQ, strongly co-occurred, TCR associations were difficult to assign to individual alleles. Correlated functional status among segregating V segments might reflect linkage disequilibrium, but an unknown experimental factor could not be ruled out. HLA typing was unavailable for some donors at each locus, so association tests used only the typed subset. In a later analysis, HLA-associated TCR beta chains were found to be more clonally expanded and to have lower generation probabilities than equally common non-associated chains. The authors suggested that the approach could potentially be generalized to other disease states and immunological phenotypes. In vitro tests confirmed that three of the cytomegalovirus-associated TCR beta chains recognize cytomegalovirus antigens. In a later genetic analysis, fewer N-insertions in productive TCRs were reported among donors in an Asian-associated ancestry cluster than the roughly 700-donor mean. A later analysis associated some 17,000 TCR beta sequences with specific HLA alleles at a false discovery rate of 0.05. For the cohort, immune exposure information was limited to CMV serostatus. Cytomegalovirus status was reported to be diagnosed by the classifier with high specificity and sensitivity in both the original and validation cohorts. In a later analysis, several top co-occurrence clusters were reported to appear linked to parvovirus B19, influenza, CMV and Epstein-Barr virus. According to a later analysis, most CMV-associated TCR beta chains appeared to be HLA-restricted, and the HLA associations seemed to be driven largely by CMV exposure. Most TCR sequences were observed very rarely across donors, whereas some public TCRs were present in many individuals. In a later genetic analysis, a missense DCLRE1C variant was associated with V-gene and J-gene trimming of TCR beta chains, and the association was replicated in an independent cohort.

The library was generated by the immunoSEQ multiplex PCR assay. For the multiplex PCR, a mixture combining 60 forward primers for TCR Vbeta segments and 13 reverse primers for TCR Jbeta segments was used. A multiplex PCR assay on genomic DNA amplified the CDR3 region of rearranged TCR beta genes. The Illumina HiSeq System was used to sequence the amplified TCR beta libraries as 87-base-pair reads. Per the source publication's procedure: In a later analysis, 70 million to 95 million unique TCR beta chains were counted across the approximately 640 repertoires, and some 10 million of these chains were shared by at least two donors. A nearest-neighbor algorithm error-corrected the raw reads and collapsed the reads into unique sequences, merging closely related sequences to remove PCR and sequencing errors. Alignment of CDR3 sequences to IMGT reference sequences was used to assign V, D and J gene segments. For a sequence to be retained, at least a six-nucleotide match to both a V gene segment and a J gene segment was required. Rearrangements were classified as productive when the CDR3 lacked stop codons and remained in frame with V and J, and all other rearrangements were classified as non-productive. CDR3 was defined by IMGT convention, running from the second conserved V-encoded cysteine to the conserved J-encoded phenylalanine. The earlier analysis of a few hundred of the donors excluded any sequence lacking an unambiguous match to a single V gene segment. In an earlier analysis of roughly 500 of the donors, V segments were called functional above 56.7% productive rearrangements and were called segregating when the between-donor standard deviation exceeded 5%. To diagnose cytomegalovirus status from the catalog of TCR beta chain sequences, a statistical classification framework was built. In a later analysis, TCR nucleotide sequences were compared against IMGT/GENE-DB human TR gene sequences so that V and J genes could be assigned. A later analysis assigned CDR3 sequences and most-parsimonious VDJ recombination scenarios with the TCRdist pipeline. In a later analysis, each TCR beta chain was defined by its CDR3 amino acid sequence together with its V-gene family, and reads without a unique V-gene family were excluded. In a later analysis, 500 to 650 highly shared, low-generation-probability nucleotide sequences were removed to address suspected cross-contamination and a sequencing artifact. In a later analysis, a clonal expansion index was calculated for each public chain from normalized within-repertoire ranks of inferred template counts. In a later analysis, generation probabilities were computed using a VDJ recombination model fitted to out-of-frame rearrangements, and the results were checked against IGoR. In a later analysis, hypergeometric tests were used to score TCR-TCR, TCR-HLA and TCR-CMV co-occurrence, with a repertoire-size bias correction applied to TCR pairs. To estimate false discovery rates, a later analysis permuted the HLA or CMV assignments 20 times. A later analysis grouped co-occurring TCRs with DBSCAN, adding TCRdist sequence similarity when clustering within HLA-allele-positive subsets. For co-occurrence clustering, repertoires with fewer than 30,000 or more than 120,000 public chains were excluded, along with five or six repertoires with anomalous nucleotide sharing. TCRdb's version of the immuneACCESS table is confined to in-frame rearrangements and falls short of the full clone set. An unresolved V gene accounts for under half of the shortfall where checked; the remainder is of unknown origin. V and J calls and clone size are copied from that table; D and trimming were computed from the DNA. In all, the sample holds 60,000 or so clones, and 85% of those were seen once. About 10% of the sample is in the top ten clones.

Sequenced: PBMCs. The chain was built from TRBV28 and TRBJ2-2, and 9 junctional nucleotides match TRBD2. The receptor's source is a female donor in good health and CMV-seronegative. CDR3 loop: CASSRLAAPNTGELFF. DNA sequence: TGTGCCAGCAGTAGACTAGCGGCGCCTAACACCGGGGAGCTGTTTTTT.